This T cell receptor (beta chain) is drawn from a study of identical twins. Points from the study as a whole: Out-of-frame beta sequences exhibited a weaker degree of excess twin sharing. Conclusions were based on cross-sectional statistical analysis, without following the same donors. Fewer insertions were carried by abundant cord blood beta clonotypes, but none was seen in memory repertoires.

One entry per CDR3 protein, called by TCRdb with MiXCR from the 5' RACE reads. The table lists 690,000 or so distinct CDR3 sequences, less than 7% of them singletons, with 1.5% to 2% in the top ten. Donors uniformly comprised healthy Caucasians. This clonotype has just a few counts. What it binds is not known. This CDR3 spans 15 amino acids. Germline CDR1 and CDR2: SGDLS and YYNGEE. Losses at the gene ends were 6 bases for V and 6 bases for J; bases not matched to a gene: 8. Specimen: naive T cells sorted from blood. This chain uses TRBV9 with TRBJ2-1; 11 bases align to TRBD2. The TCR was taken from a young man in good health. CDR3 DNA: TGTGCCAGCAACCCACTAGCGGGAGACGGCAATGAGCAGTTCTTC. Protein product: CASNPLAGDGNEQFF.